Each of the 16 T cell receptor beta chains below was sequenced from the same sample in a study of blood T cell repertoires in COVID-19. TCRdb's copy holds only in-frame clones and misses some; the assay was immunoSEQ multiplex PCR. The table lists 150,000 to 200,000 clones, about 88% of them singletons. Sequenced sample: peripheral blood. All receptors come from a woman over 75 in a cohort sampled during active or convalescent COVID-19.

This clone has just a few counts. This chain connects TRBV5-4 to TRBJ2-1; 7 nucleotides match TRBD1. V gave up 4 bases and J gave up 5 bases; unmatched junction bases: 3. Germline values: CDR1 SGHNT, CDR2 YYREEE (reference sequence). The CDR3 extends over 13 amino acids. The CDR3 bases are TGTGCCAGCAGCGTGACAGGGAACAATGAGCAGTTCTTC. This gives the protein CASSVTGNNEQFF.

The V and J genes are TRBV7-9 and TRBJ2-7, with D possibly matching TRBD1 (6 bases). The CDR3 is 14 residues long. Trimming left V 6 bases short and J 9 bases short, with 21 bases between. The V gene's germline CDR1 is SEHNR and CDR2 FQNEAQ (reference sequence). DNA of the CDR3: TGTGCCAGCAGTAGCTGGGACACCACTGACGGGCAGTACGTC. This translates into CASSSWDTTDGQYV.

The V call is TRBV5-1, the J call TRBJ2-2; 12 bases agree with TRBD2. After removal of 3 bases from V and 9 bases from J, the junction contained 3 bases not matched to a gene. The CDR3 runs to 14 residues. Per germline, CDR1 SGHRS and CDR2 YFSETQ. This chain's CDR3 is CASSSTSGRWELFF. The CDR3 region has the DNA TGCGCCAGCAGCTCGACTAGCGGGAGATGGGAGCTGTTTTTT.

The J gene is TRBJ2-5, the V gene TRBV24-1; D possibly corresponds to TRBD1 (6 bases). The CDR3 is 16 amino acids. Germline CDR1 KGHDR, CDR2 SFDVKD. The ends were cut back, 6 bases at V and 4 bases at J, with 20 bases in the middle. Written as DNA, the CDR3 is TGTGCCACCAGTTTGGGGGCCGGCCATTCAGCAGAGACCCAGTACTTC. Its protein is CATSLGAGHSAETQYF.

This chain links TRBV7-2 with TRBJ1-5; 7 bases are a match to TRBD1. With V trimmed by 5 bases and J by 7 bases, 11 bases remained unmatched. Germline V gene sequence: CDR1 SGHTA, CDR2 FQGNSA. This CDR3 has 15 amino acids. CDR3 protein: CASSMMTGTGQPQHF. In nucleotides, the CDR3 is TGTGCCAGCAGCATGATGACAGGGACCGGCCAGCCCCAGCATTTT.

The chain is built from TRBV6-5 and TRBJ1-6; TRBD1 might be the D (6 bases). The CDR3 covers 15 residues. Germline V CDR1 and CDR2: MNHEY, SVGAGI. V shed 6 bases and J shed 10 bases, with 19 bases lying between them. Here the CDR3 DNA reads TGTGCCAGCAGCACCCGACAGGATACAGGGTCACCCCTCCACTTT. Translated, it gives CASSTRQDTGSPLHF.

The V and J genes are TRBV5-1 and TRBJ1-1, with no clear D. The germline V gene encodes CDR1 SGHRS and CDR2 YFSETQ. This CDR3 region has 13 residues. Between the trimmed V and J ends, which lost 0 bases and 11 bases, there was a span of 14 bases. The CDR3 sequence: CASSLVGPSGAFF. The CDR3 DNA sequence: TGCGCCAGCAGCTTGGTAGGCCCCAGCGGCGCTTTCTTT.

This clone was seen only a few times. The chain combines TRBV9 with TRBJ1-2; 7 bases are shared with TRBD1. This CDR3 is 15 amino acids long. With V trimmed by 3 bases and J by 8 bases, 13 bases remained unmatched. CDR1 is SGDLS, CDR2 YYNGEE, per germline. CDR3: CASSATTGSGYGYTF. DNA for the CDR3: TGTGCCAGCAGCGCGACGACAGGGTCCGGTTACGGCTACACCTTC.

This chain connects TRBV19 to TRBJ1-3; D may be TRBD1 (5 bases). The CDR3 is made up of 17 amino acids. Looked up from germline, CDR1 is LNHDA and CDR2 is SQIVND (reference sequence). V was cut by 0 bases and J by 0 bases, with 12 bases left in between. For the CDR3, the DNA is TGTGCCAGTAGTATAGAGTTCAGGGCAAGCTCTGGAAACACCATATATTTT. Amino acid sequence: CASSIEFRASSGNTIYF.

J is TRBJ2-3 and V is TRBV11-3, with TRBD2 identical over 9 bases. CDR1 and CDR2 from the germline V gene are SGHNT and YENEEA. V lost 4 bases and J lost 0; bases outside the gene matches: 5. The CDR3 has 16 residues. The CDR3 nucleotides read TGTGCCAGCAGCTCCTCTAGCGGGACTAGCACAGATACGCAGTATTTT. This encodes CASSSSSGTSTDTQYF.

This chain links TRBV6-5 with TRBJ2-7, with 8 bases lining up with TRBD1. With 8 bases clipped from V and 0 bases from J, the junction kept 6 bases outside the gene matches. The CDR3 covers 14 residues. Germline CDR1 reads MNHEY; CDR2 reads SVGAGI. CDR3: CASGGQGNSYEQYF. CDR3 DNA sequence: TGTGCCAGCGGCGGACAGGGCAACTCCTACGAGCAGTACTTC.

The chain couples TRBV5-6 to TRBJ2-3; 11 nucleotides agree with TRBD2. V dropped 0 bases and J dropped 0; count of bases not matched to a gene: 3. Germline-derived CDR1 and CDR2 are SGHDT and YYEEEE. CDR3 length: 17 residues. The CDR3, as DNA: TGTGCCAGCAGCTTGGTTACTAGCGGGGGAAGCACAGATACGCAGTATTTT. Translating gives CASSLVTSGGSTDTQYF.

The rearrangement links TRBV19 to TRBJ2-2, with D tentatively TRBD1 (5 bases). The germline V gene encodes CDR1 LNHDA and CDR2 SQIVND (reference sequence). The CDR3 is made up of 14 amino acids. V was trimmed by 2 bases and J by 3 bases, leaving 7 bases between them. CDR3 nucleotides: TGTGCCAGTAGTATACAGGGTTACACCGGGGAGCTGTTTTTT. It translates to CASSIQGYTGELFF.

This clone was observed once. V gene TRBV2 combines with J gene TRBJ2-3; 14 nucleotides agree with TRBD2. The V segment lost 5 bases and the J segment 4 bases; nucleotides outside the gene matches: 2. CDR1 SNHLY and CDR2 FYNNEI come from the germline V gene. This CDR3 has 15 amino acids. The CDR3 region has the DNA TGTGCCAGCAGTCGACTAGCGGGAGGGTCAGATACGCAGTATTTT. Its translation is CASSRLAGGSDTQYF.

The chain couples TRBV28 to TRBJ2-7; unclear D gene. The CDR3 consists of 12 residues. V was clipped by 6 bases and J by 3 bases, with 9 bases between them. The germline CDR1 and CDR2 sequences are MDHEN and SYDVKM. The CDR3 nucleotides read TGTGCCAGCAGGAGCATAGACTACGAGCAGTACTTC. This translates into CASRSIDYEQYF.

V usage is TRBV6-2 or TRBV6-3 and J usage is TRBJ1-6; no firm D call. The V end was cut by 2 bases, the J end by 7 bases, with 9 bases between. Germline V gene data show CDR1 as MNHEY and CDR2 as SVGEGT. CDR3 length: 14 amino acids. Here the CDR3 DNA reads TGTGCCAGCAGTTACACGAGGGTAAATTCACCCCTCCACTTT. Translation: CASSYTRVNSPLHF.